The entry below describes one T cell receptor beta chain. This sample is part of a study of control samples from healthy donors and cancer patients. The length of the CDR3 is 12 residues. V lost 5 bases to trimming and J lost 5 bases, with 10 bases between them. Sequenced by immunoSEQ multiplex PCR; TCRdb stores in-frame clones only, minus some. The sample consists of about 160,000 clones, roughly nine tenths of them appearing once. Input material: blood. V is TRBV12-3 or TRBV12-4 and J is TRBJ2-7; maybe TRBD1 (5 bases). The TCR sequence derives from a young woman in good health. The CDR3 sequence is CASSTSRDEQYF. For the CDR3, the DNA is TGTGCCAGCAGTACCTCCAGGGACGAGCAGTACTTC.